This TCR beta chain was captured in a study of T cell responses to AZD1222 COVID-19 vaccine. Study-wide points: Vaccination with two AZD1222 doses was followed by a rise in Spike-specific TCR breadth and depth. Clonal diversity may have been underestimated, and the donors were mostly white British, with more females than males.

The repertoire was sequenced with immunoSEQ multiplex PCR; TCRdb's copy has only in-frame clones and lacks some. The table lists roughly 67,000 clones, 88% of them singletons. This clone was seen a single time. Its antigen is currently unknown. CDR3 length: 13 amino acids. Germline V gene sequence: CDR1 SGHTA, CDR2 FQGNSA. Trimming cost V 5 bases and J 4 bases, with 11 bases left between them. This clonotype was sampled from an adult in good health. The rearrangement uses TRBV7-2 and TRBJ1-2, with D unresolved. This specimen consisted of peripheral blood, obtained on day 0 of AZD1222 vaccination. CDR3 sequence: CASSGRSAYGYTF. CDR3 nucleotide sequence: TGTGCCAGCAGCGGGCGGTCCGCCTATGGCTACACCTTC.